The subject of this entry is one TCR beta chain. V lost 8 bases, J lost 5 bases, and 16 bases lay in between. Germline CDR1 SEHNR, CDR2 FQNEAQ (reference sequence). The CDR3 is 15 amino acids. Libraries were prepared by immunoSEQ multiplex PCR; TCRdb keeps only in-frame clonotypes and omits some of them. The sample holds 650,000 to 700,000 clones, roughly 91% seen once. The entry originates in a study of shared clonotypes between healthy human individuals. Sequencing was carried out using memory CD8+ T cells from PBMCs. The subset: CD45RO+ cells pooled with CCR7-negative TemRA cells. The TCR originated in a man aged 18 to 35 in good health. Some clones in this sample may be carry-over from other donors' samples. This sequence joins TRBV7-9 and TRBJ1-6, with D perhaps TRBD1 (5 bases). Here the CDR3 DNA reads TGTGCCAGCGGGTTTCTGGGGGGGGATAATTCACCCCTCCACTTT. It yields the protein CASGFLGGDNSPLHF.